These T cell receptor beta chains were read from a single sample in a study of a mutant IDH1 vaccine in newly diagnosed glioma. No antigen has been assigned to these receptors. Some clones are missing from TCRdb's copy, which holds only in-frame ones; the method was immunoSEQ multiplex PCR. The repertoire holds some 25,000 clones, 65% to 85% seen once, with around 8.2% in the top ten. This material consisted of PBMCs, taken from a glioma patient whose treatment included an IDH1 peptide vaccine. These receptor sequences come from a woman in her late teens or twenties with glioma. CDR3s include the opening cysteine and the closing phenylalanine or tryptophan. Clone size, where shown, is once, few, many, or a class for clones that have expanded.

j_call: TRBJ1-1
clone_size: few
v_call: TRBV27
cdr3_aa: CASRRTGRFNTEAFF

j_call: TRBJ2-3
clone_size: NA
v_call: TRBV7-8
cdr3_aa: CASSLVSLFWDTQYF

j_call: TRBJ1-6
clone_size: NA
v_call: TRBV7-2
cdr3_aa: CASSIYESGRSPLHF

j_call: TRBJ2-7
clone_size: NA
v_call: TRBV4-3
cdr3_aa: CASSQELAESYEQYF

j_call: TRBJ2-7
clone_size: NA
v_call: TRBV6-6
cdr3_aa: CASSYSEGYEQYF

j_call: TRBJ1-5
clone_size: NA
v_call: TRBV10-3
cdr3_aa: CAISDGDGSNQPQHF

j_call: TRBJ2-2
clone_size: NA
v_call: TRBV5-1
cdr3_aa: CASSSDRGNGGGELFF

j_call: TRBJ2-7
clone_size: few
v_call: TRBV5-1
cdr3_aa: CASSRTGASYEQYF

j_call: TRBJ2-1
clone_size: NA
v_call: TRBV10-3
cdr3_aa: CATRAAGAAYNEQFF

j_call: TRBJ2-1
clone_size: NA
v_call: TRBV2
cdr3_aa: CASRAAGGAGNEQFF

j_call: TRBJ2-1
clone_size: NA
v_call: TRBV25-1
cdr3_aa: CASSAISGDNEQFF

j_call: TRBJ2-1
clone_size: NA
v_call: TRBV6-6
cdr3_aa: CASSHYQRESGEQFF

j_call: TRBJ1-5
clone_size: NA
v_call: TRBV6-6
cdr3_aa: CASSPPQGGNQPQHF

j_call: TRBJ2-3
clone_size: NA
v_call: TRBV7-2
cdr3_aa: CASSSIAGAKDTQYF

j_call: TRBJ1-6
clone_size: NA
v_call: TRBV7-2
cdr3_aa: CASSLGGNSPLHF

j_call: TRBJ1-5
clone_size: NA
v_call: TRBV6-6
cdr3_aa: CASSSVGAGSNQPQHF

j_call: TRBJ2-2
clone_size: NA
v_call: TRBV9
cdr3_aa: CASSVRPSGTGELFF

j_call: TRBJ1-1
clone_size: few
v_call: TRBV18
cdr3_aa: CASSPQYDSEAFF

j_call: TRBJ2-2
clone_size: few
v_call: TRBV28
cdr3_aa: CASSKPRTDILNTGELFF

j_call: TRBJ1-2
clone_size: NA
v_call: TRBV9
cdr3_aa: CASSVGTGGPGYGYTF

j_call: TRBJ1-4
clone_size: NA
v_call: TRBV4-1
cdr3_aa: CASPDPRWDREKLFF

j_call: TRBJ1-1
clone_size: few
v_call: TRBV7-8
cdr3_aa: CASSLAGFLGEAFF

j_call: TRBJ1-2
clone_size: NA
v_call: TRBV6-5
cdr3_aa: CASSYSGFSGTYGYTF

j_call: TRBJ2-7
clone_size: once
v_call: TRBV6-1
cdr3_aa: CASAFGQGSGEQYF

j_call: TRBJ1-4
clone_size: NA
v_call: TRBV5-1
cdr3_aa: CASSQPWGDEKLFF

j_call: TRBJ1-3
clone_size: NA
v_call: TRBV5-1
cdr3_aa: CASSWTATSGNTIYF

j_call: TRBJ2-2
clone_size: NA
v_call: TRBV9
cdr3_aa: CASSVAGTSYNTGELFF

j_call: TRBJ2-7
clone_size: once
v_call: TRBV9
cdr3_aa: CASSAGQEFYEQYF

j_call: TRBJ1-1
clone_size: NA
v_call: TRBV7-9
cdr3_aa: CASSYQQMNTEAFF

j_call: TRBJ1-6
clone_size: once
v_call: TRBV6-4
cdr3_aa: CASSSERGGSPLHF

j_call: TRBJ2-1
clone_size: NA
v_call: TRBV21-1
cdr3_aa: CASSKKTSGRDEQFF

j_call: TRBJ2-5
clone_size: NA
v_call: TRBV18
cdr3_aa: CASSPWTGGETQYF

j_call: TRBJ1-6
clone_size: NA
v_call: TRBV19
cdr3_aa: CASSQDGTFPRSGNSPLHF

j_call: TRBJ2-1
clone_size: NA
v_call: TRBV25-1
cdr3_aa: CASSVGSNEQFF

j_call: TRBJ2-1
clone_size: few
v_call: TRBV10-3
cdr3_aa: CAISESQGGYNEQFF

j_call: TRBJ2-5
clone_size: NA
v_call: TRBV6-1
cdr3_aa: CASSERGQTRETQYF

j_call: TRBJ1-2
clone_size: few
v_call: TRBV5-6
cdr3_aa: CASSLVTGLNYGYTF

j_call: TRBJ2-7
clone_size: once
v_call: TRBV10-3
cdr3_aa: CAISESGILAGGRSYEQYF

j_call: TRBJ1-2
clone_size: few
v_call: TRBV30
cdr3_aa: CACGRGLGTF

j_call: TRBJ2-2
clone_size: few
v_call: TRBV18
cdr3_aa: CASSPPGDRVLNTGELFF

j_call: TRBJ2-5
clone_size: NA
v_call: TRBV2
cdr3_aa: CASSEGHGTQYF

j_call: TRBJ2-4
clone_size: NA
v_call: TRBV9
cdr3_aa: CASSPTEIGGRDFGIQYF

j_call: TRBJ1-2
clone_size: NA
v_call: TRBV25-1
cdr3_aa: CASTTGVDGYTF

j_call: TRBJ1-1
clone_size: NA
v_call: TRBV6-6
cdr3_aa: CASSYVGGEAFF

j_call: TRBJ1-4
clone_size: NA
v_call: TRBV6-6
cdr3_aa: CASVWTGSEKLFF

j_call: TRBJ2-1
clone_size: NA
v_call: TRBV5-4
cdr3_aa: CASSFILAGPSYNEQFF